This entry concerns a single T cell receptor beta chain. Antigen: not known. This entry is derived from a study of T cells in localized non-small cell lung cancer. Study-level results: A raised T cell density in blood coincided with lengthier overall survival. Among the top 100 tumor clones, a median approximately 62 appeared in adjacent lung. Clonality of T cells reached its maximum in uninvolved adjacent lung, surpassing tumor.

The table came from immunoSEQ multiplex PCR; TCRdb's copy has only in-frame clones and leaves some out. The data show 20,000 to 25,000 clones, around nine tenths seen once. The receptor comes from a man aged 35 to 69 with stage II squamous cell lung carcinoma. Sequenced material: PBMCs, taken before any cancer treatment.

The CDR3 DNA is TGTGCCAGCAGTGGAGGGGGCATCAATGGCTACACCTTC. Translation gives CASSGGGINGYTF. The rearrangement joins TRBV2 to TRBJ1-2; 7 bases map to TRBD1. The length of the CDR3 is 13 residues. Germline V CDR1 and CDR2: SNHLY, FYNNEI. With 4 bases clipped from V and 6 bases from J, the junction kept 5 bases outside the gene matches.